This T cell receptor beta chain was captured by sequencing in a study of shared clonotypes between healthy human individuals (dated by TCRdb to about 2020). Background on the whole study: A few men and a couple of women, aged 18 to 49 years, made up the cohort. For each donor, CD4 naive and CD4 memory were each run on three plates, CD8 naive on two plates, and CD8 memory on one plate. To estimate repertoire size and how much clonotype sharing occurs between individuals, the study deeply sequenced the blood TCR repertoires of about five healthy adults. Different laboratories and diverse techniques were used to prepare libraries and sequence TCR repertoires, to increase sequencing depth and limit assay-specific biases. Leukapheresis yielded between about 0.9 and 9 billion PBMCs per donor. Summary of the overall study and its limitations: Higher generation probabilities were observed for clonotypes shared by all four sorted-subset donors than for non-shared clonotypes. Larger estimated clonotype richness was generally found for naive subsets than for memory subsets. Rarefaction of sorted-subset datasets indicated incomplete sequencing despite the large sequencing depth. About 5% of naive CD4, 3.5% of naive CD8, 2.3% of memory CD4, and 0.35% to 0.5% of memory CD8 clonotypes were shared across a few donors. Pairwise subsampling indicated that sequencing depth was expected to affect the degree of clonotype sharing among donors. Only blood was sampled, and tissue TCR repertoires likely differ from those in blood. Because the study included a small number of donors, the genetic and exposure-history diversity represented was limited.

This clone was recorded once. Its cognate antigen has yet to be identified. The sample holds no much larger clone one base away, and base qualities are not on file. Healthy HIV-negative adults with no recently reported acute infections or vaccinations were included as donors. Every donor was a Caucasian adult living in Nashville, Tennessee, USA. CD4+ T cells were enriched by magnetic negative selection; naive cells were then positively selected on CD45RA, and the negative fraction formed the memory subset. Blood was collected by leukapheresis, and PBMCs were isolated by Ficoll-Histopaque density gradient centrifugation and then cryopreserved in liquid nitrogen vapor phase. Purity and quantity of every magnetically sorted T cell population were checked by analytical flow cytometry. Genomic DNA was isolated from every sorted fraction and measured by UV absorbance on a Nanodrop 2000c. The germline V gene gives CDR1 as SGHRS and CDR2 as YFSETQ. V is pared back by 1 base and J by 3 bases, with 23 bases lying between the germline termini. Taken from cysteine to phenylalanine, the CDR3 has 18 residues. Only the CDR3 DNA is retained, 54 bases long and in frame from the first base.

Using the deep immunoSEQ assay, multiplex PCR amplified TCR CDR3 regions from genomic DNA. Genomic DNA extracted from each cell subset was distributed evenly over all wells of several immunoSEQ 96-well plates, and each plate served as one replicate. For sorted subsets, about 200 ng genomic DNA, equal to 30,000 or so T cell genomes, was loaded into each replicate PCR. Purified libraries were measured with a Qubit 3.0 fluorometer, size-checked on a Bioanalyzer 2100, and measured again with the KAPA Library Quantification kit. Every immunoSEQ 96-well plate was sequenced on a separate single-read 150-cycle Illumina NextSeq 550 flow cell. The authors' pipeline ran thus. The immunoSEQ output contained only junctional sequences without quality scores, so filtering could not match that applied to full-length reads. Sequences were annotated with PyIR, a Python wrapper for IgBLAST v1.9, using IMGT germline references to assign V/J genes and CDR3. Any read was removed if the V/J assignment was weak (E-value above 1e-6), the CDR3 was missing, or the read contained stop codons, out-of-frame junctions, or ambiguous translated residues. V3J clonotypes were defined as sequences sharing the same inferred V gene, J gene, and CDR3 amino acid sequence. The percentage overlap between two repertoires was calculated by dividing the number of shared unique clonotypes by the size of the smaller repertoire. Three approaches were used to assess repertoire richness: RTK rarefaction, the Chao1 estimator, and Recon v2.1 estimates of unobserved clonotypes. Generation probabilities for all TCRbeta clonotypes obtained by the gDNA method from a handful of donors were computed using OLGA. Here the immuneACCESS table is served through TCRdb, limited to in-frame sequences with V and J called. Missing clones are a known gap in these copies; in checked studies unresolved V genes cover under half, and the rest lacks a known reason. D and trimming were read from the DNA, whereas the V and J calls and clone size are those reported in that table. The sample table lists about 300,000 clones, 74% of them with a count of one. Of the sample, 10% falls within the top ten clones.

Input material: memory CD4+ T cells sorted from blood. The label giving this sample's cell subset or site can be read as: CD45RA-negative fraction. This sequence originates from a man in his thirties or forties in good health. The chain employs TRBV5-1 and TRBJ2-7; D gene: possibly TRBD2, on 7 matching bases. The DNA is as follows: TGCGCCAGCAGCTTGCGGGGGGCCCTAGCGCGGAAACACTACGAGCAGTACTTC. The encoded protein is CASSLRGALARKHYEQYF.